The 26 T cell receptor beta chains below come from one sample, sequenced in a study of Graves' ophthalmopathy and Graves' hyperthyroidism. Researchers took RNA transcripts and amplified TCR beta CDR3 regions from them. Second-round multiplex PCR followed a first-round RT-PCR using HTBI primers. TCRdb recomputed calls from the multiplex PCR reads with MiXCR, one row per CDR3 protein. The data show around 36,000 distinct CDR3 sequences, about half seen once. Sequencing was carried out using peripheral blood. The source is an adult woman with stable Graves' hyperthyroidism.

DNA for the CDR3: TGTGCCAGCAGCTCCGGACAGGGAGGACAGGGGACCCAGTACTTC. Translated: CASSSGQGGQGTQYF. The chain joins TRBV9 to TRBJ2-5; 8 nucleotides align to TRBD1. This CDR3 is built from 15 residues. Germline assignment: CDR1 SGDLS and CDR2 YYNGEE. Trimming cost V 4 bases and J 7 bases; bases outside gene matches: 12. The variable domain in full, completed from reference TRBV9 and TRBJ2-5, reads DSGVTQTPKHLITATGQRVTLRCSPRSGDLSVYWYQQSLDQGLQFLIQYYNGEERAKGNILERFSAQQFPDLHSELNLSSLELGDSALYFCASSSGQGGQGTQYFGPGTRLLVL.

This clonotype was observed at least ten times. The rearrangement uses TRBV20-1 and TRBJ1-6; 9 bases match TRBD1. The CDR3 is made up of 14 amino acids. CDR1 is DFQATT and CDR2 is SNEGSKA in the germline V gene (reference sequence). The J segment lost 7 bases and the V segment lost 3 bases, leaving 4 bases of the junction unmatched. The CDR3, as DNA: TGCAGTGCTAGCCCGGGACAGGGCAATTCACCCCTCCACTTT. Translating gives CSASPGQGNSPLHF.

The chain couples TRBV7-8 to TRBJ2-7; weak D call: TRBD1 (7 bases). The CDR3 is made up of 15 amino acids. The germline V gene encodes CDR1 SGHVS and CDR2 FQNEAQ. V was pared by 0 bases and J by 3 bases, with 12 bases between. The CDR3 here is CASSLATGTRYEQYF. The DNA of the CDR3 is TGTGCCAGCAGCTTAGCGACAGGGACTCGCTACGAGCAGTACTTC.

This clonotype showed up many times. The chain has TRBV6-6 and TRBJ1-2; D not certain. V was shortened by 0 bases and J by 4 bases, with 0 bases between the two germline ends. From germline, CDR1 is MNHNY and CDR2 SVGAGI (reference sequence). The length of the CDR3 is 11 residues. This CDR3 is CASSYSYGYTF. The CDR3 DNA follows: TGTGCCAGCAGTTACTCCTATGGCTACACCTTC.

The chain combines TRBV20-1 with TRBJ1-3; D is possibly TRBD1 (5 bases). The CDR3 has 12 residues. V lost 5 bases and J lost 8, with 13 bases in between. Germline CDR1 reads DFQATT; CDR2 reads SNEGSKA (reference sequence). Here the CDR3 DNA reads TGCAGTGCTTTCGGGGGTGGGGACACCATATATTTT. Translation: CSAFGGGDTIYF.

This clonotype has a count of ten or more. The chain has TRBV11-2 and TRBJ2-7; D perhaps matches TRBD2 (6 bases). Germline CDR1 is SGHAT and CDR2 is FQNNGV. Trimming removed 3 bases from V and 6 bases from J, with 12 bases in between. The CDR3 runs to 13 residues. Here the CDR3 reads CASSLELAAEQYF. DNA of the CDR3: TGTGCCAGCAGCTTGGAACTAGCCGCCGAGCAGTACTTC.

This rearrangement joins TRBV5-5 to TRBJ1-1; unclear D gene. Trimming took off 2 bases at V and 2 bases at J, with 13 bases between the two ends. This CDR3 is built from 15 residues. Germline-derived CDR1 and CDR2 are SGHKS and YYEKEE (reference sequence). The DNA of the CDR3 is TGTGCCAGCAGCTTCGACATACTCCTCAACACTGAAGCTTTCTTT. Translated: CASSFDILLNTEAFF.

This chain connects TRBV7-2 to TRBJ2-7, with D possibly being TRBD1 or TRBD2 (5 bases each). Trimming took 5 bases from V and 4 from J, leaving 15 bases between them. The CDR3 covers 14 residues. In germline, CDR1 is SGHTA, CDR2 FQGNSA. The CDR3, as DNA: TGTGCCAGCAGCCAATGGGTCAGGGAGTACGAGCAGTACTTC. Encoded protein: CASSQWVREYEQYF.

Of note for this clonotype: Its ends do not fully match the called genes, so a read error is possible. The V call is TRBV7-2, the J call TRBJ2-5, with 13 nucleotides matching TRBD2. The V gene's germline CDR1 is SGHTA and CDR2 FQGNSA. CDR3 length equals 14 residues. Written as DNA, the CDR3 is TGTGCCAGCAGCTTCGGACTAGCGGGAGAGACCCGGTACTTC. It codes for CASSFGLAGETRYF.

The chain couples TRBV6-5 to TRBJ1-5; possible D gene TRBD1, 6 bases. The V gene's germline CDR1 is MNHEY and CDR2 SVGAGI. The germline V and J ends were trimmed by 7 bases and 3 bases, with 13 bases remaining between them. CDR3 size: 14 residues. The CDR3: CASTGRGVNQPQHF. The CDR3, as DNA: TGTGCCAGCACTGGCAGGGGCGTCAATCAGCCCCAGCATTTT.

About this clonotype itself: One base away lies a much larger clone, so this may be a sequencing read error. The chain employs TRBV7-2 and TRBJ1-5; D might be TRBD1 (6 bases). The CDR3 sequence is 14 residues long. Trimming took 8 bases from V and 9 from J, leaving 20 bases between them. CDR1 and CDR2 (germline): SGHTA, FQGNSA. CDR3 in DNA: TGTGCCAGCGAGGGGGGGCGAGGATCTAGGCCCCAGCATTTT. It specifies CASEGGRGSRPQHF.

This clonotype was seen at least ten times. The CDR3 loop is CASSYSPGQRDKPGDSYEQYF. The CDR3, as DNA: TGTGCCAGCAGTTACTCCCCAGGGCAGCGGGACAAACCGGGGGACTCCTACGAGCAGTACTTC. V and J are TRBV6-5 and TRBJ2-7, with D possibly matching TRBD2 (7 bases). Trimming took 0 bases from V and 0 from J, leaving 27 bases between them. Germline V gene lookup returns CDR1 MNHEY and CDR2 SVGAGI. This CDR3 spans 21 amino acids.

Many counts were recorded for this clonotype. For the CDR3, the DNA is TGTGCCACCAGCAGAGATCGCGGGGATTCCTACGAGCAGTACTTC. Its translation is CATSRDRGDSYEQYF. The chain carries TRBV15 and TRBJ2-7; the D gene is possibly TRBD2 (6 bases). This CDR3 region has 15 residues. Germline values: CDR1 LNHNV, CDR2 YYDKDF (reference sequence). Trimming pared 0 bases from V and 1 base from J, leaving 10 bases between.

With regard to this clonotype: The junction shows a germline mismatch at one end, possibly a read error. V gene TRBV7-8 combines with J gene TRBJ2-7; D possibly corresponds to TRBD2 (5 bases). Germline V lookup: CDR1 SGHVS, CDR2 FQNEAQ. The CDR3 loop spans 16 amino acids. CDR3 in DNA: TGTGCCGGCAGCTTAGAGCGGCTAGGCATGGTCCGCGAGCAGTACTTC. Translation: CAGSLERLGMVREQYF.

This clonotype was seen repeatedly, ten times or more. CDR3 residues: CASSPGVNSPLHF. CDR3 coding DNA: TGTGCCAGCAGTCCAGGGGTTAATTCACCCCTCCACTTT. The chain joins TRBV12-3 or TRBV12-4 to TRBJ1-6; D perhaps matches TRBD1 (6 bases). The V and J ends lost 5 bases and 6 bases respectively, with 8 bases between them. CDR3 length: 13 amino acids.

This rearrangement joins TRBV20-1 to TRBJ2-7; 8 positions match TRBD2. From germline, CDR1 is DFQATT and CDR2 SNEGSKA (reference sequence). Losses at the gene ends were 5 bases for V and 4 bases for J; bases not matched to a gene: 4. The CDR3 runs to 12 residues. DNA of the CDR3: TGCAGTGCTTCCGGGGGGGGGTACGAGCAGTACTTC. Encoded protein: CSASGGGYEQYF.

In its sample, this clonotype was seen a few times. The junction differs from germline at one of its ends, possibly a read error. Here the CDR3 DNA reads TGTGCCAGCAGCTTGGGCACAGGGGGCAGGGAGACCCAGTACTTC. Residues: CASSLGTGGRETQYF. The chain joins TRBV5-1 to TRBJ2-5; 9 nucleotides align to TRBD1. CDR3 length: 15 residues. CDR1 SGHRS and CDR2 YFSETQ come from the germline V gene. The whole variable domain, remainder taken from reference TRBV5-1 and TRBJ2-5, is KAGVTQTPRYLIKTRGQQVTLSCSPISGHRSVSWYQQTPGQGLQFLFEYFSETQRNKGNFPGRFSGRQFSNSRSEMNVSTLELGDSALYLCASSLGTGGRETQYFGPGTRLLVL.

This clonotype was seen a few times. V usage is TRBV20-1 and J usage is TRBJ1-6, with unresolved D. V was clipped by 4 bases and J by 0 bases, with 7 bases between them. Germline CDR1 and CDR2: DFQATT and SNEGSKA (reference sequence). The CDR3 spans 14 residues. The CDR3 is CSATRSSYNSPLHF. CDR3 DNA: TGCAGTGCTACGAGGAGCTCCTATAATTCACCCCTCCACTTT.

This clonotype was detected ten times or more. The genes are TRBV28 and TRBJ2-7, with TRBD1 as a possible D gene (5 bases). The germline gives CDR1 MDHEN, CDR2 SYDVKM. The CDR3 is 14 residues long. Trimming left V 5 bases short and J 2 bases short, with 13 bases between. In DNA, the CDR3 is TGTGCCAGCAGTCCCCAGGGTGAGGCCTACGAGCAGTACTTC. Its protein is CASSPQGEAYEQYF.

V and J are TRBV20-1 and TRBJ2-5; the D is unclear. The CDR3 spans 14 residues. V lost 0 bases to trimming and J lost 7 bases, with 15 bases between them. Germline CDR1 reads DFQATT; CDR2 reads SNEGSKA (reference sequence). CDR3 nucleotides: TGCAGTGCTAGAGACCCACTTAGATCGGGGACCCAGTACTTC. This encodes CSARDPLRSGTQYF.

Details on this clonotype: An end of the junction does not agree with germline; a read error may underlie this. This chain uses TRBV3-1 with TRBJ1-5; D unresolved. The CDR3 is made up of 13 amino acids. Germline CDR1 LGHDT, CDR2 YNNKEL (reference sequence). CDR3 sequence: CTSSQGRNQPQHF. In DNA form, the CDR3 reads TGTACCAGCAGCCAAGGTCGGAATCAGCCCCAGCACTTT.

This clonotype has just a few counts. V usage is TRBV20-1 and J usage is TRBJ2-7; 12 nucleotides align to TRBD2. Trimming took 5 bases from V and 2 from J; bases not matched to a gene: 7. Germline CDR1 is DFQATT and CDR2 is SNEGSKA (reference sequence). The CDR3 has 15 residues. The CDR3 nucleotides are TGCAGTGCTCCCGGGACTAGCGGGTTTGCCTACGAGCAGTACTTC. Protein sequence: CSAPGTSGFAYEQYF.

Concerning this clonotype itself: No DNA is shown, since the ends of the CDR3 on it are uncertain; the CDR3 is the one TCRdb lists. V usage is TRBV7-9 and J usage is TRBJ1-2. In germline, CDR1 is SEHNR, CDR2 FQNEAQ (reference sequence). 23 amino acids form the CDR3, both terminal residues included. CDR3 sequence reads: CASSQTSVYFCAISESMPDGYTF.

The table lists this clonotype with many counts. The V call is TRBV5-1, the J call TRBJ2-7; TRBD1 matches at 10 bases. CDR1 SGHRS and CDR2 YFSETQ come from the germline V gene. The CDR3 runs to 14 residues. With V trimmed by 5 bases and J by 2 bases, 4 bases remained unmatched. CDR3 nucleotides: TGCGCCAGCAGTCGACAGGGGGCCGCCTACGAGCAGTACTTC. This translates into CASSRQGAAYEQYF.

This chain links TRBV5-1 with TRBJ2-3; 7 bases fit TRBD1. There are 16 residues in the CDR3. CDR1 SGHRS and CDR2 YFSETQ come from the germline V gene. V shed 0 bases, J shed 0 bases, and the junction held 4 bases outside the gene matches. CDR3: CASSLVGQASTDTQYF. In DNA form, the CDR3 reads TGCGCCAGCAGCTTGGTAGGACAGGCTAGCACAGATACGCAGTATTTT.

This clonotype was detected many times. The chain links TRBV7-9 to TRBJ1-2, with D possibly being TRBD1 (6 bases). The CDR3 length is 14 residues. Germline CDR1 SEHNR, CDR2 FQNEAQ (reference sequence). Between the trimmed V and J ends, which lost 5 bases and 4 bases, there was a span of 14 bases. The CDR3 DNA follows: TGTGCCAGCAGCCCGACAGGAGATCTCTATGGCTACACCTTC. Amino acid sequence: CASSPTGDLYGYTF.